The 22 T cell receptor beta chains below were found in one sample sequenced in a study of beta chain features in type 1 diabetes. These receptors' antigens are unknown. Findings of the study overall: Type 1 diabetes patients had moderately but significantly shorter TCRB CDR3s in all four CD4+ subsets.

As every portion of the isolated RNA was reverse transcribed, the sequencing read expressed TCRB transcripts. Sequencing was performed with immunoSEQ multiplex PCR; in TCRdb, only in-frame clones are kept and a portion is missing. The repertoire holds 200,000 to 250,000 clones, with about 15% as singletons. Material for sequencing was naive CD4+ T cells from blood. All receptors come from a man aged 25 to 40 with type 1 diabetes.

The J gene is TRBJ2-1, the V gene TRBV7-2, with D perhaps matching TRBD1 (5 bases). There are 13 residues in the CDR3. The germline CDR1 and CDR2 sequences are SGHTA and FQGNSA. V was pared by 2 bases and J by 12 bases, with 14 bases between. CDR3 in amino acids: CASSLSWERGQFF. Here the CDR3 DNA reads TGTGCCAGCAGCTTAAGCTGGGAAAGGGGGCAGTTCTTC. The whole variable domain, filled in from reference TRBV7-2 and TRBJ2-1, reads GAGVSQSPSNKVTEKGKDVELRCDPISGHTALYWYRQSLGQGLEFLIYFQGNSAPDKSGLPSDRFSAERTGGSVSTLTIQRTQQEDSAVYLCASSLSWERGQFFGPGTRLTVL.

The chain is built from TRBV7-9 and TRBJ1-5; D unclear. Trimming pared 5 bases from V and 3 bases from J, leaving 8 bases between. The CDR3 spans 13 residues. Germline assignment: CDR1 SEHNR and CDR2 FQNEAQ (reference sequence). The CDR3 DNA reads TGTGCCAGCAGCCCGACAACCAATCAGCCCCAGCATTTT. Encoded protein: CASSPTTNQPQHF. The full variable domain, completed using reference TRBV7-9 and TRBJ1-5, is DTGVSQNPRHKITKRGQNVTFRCDPISEHNRLYWYRQTLGQGPEFLTYFQNEAQLEKSRLLSDRFSAERPKGSFSTLEIQRTEQGDSAMYLCASSPTTNQPQHFGDGTRLSIL.

The chain recombines TRBV19 with TRBJ2-3; D perhaps matches TRBD2 (6 bases). CDR1 LNHDA and CDR2 SQIVND come from the germline V gene (reference sequence). V was shortened by 4 bases and J by 4 bases, with 15 bases between the two germline ends. The length of the CDR3 is 15 residues. The CDR3: CASSRGGKQADTQYF. The CDR3 nucleotides are TGTGCCAGTAGTAGGGGAGGTAAGCAGGCAGATACGCAGTATTTT.

This clone was counted a few times. The chain carries TRBV29-1 and TRBJ2-3, with 8 bases lining up with TRBD2. Per germline, CDR1 SQVTM and CDR2 ANQGSEA. The CDR3 runs 14 residues. The V gene end was trimmed by 8 bases and the J gene end by 0 bases; junction bases not matched to a gene: 7. The CDR3 spells CSLNSGVSTDTQYF. The DNA for the CDR3 is TGCAGCCTAAATAGCGGGGTTAGCACAGATACGCAGTATTTT.

On this clone itself: One end of the junction fails to match germline, which may point to a read error. The rearrangement joins TRBV30 to TRBJ2-7, with 9 nucleotides matching TRBD1. The CDR3 consists of 11 residues. Germline-derived CDR1 and CDR2 are GTSNPN and SVGIG (reference sequence). The CDR3 DNA sequence: TGTGCCTGGACCCCGGGACAGGGTTTTTTCTTC. Translation: CAWTPGQGFFF. The whole variable domain, remainder taken from reference TRBV30 and TRBJ2-7, is SQTIHQWPATLVQPVGSPLSLECTVEGTSNPNLYWYRQAAGRGLQLLFYSVGIGQISSEVPQNLSASRPQDRQFILSSKKLLLSDSGFYLCAWTPGQGFFFGPGTRLTVT.

With regard to this clone: A read error may produce the germline difference seen at one junction end. The chain employs TRBV25-1 and TRBJ2-2; perhaps TRBD2 as D (5 bases). The CDR3 spans 13 residues. Germline lookup yields CDR1 MGHDK and CDR2 SYGVNS. The CDR3 spells CASSEYRRTEVFF. Here the CDR3 DNA reads TGTGCCAGCAGTGAATATCGTCGGACGGAGGTGTTTTTT.

This clone has only a few counts. The rearrangement joins TRBV6-5 to TRBJ2-7, with a tentative D call TRBD1 (5 bases). Germline values: CDR1 MNHEY, CDR2 SVGAGI. The CDR3 runs 15 residues. Trimming stripped 10 bases from V and 0 bases from J, with 19 bases between. The CDR3 region has the DNA TGTGCCATCGGACATAGCCCTCAAAGCTCCTACGAGCAGTACTTC. Protein sequence: CAIGHSPQSSYEQYF.

The chain uses TRBV7-8 and TRBJ2-1; 9 bases map to TRBD1. The CDR3 totals 17 residues. The junction had 13 bases not matched to a gene; V was cut back by 5 bases and J by 5 bases. Germline lookup yields CDR1 SGHVS and CDR2 FQNEAQ. CDR3 nucleotide sequence: TGTGCCAGCAGCAGTAGAGGGGACAGGGTGAACAACAATGAGCAGTTCTTC. It codes for CASSSRGDRVNNNEQFF. Combining the CDR3 with reference TRBV7-8 and TRBJ2-1 gives the whole variable domain GAGVSQSPRYKVAKRGQDVALRCDPISGHVSLFWYQQALGQGPEFLTYFQNEAQLDKSGLPSDRFFAERPEGSVSTLKIQRTQQEDSAVYLCASSSRGDRVNNNEQFFGPGTRLTVL.

This clone was detected a few times. J is TRBJ1-3 and V is TRBV4-1; D not certain. The CDR3 is 15 residues long. Trimming took off 1 base at V and 0 bases at J, with 7 bases between the two ends. Germline V lookup: CDR1 MGHRA, CDR2 YSYEKL. The CDR3 protein is CASSQAYFSGNTIYF. The CDR3 region has the DNA TGCGCCAGCAGCCAAGCGTACTTCTCTGGAAACACCATATATTTT.

The V call is TRBV5-4, the J call TRBJ1-1; perhaps TRBD1 as D (5 bases). Germline V CDR1 and CDR2: SGHNT, YYREEE (reference sequence). V lost 2 bases, J lost 6 bases, and 11 bases lay in between. CDR3 length: 13 residues. This chain's CDR3 is CASSFPGRPEAFF. For the CDR3, the DNA is TGTGCCAGCAGCTTTCCAGGGAGGCCTGAAGCTTTCTTT. The complete variable domain, with remaining parts taken from reference TRBV5-4 and TRBJ1-1, reads ETGVTQSPTHLIKTRGQQVTLRCSSQSGHNTVSWYQQALGQGPQFIFQYYREEENGRGNFPPRFSGLQFPNYSSELNVNALELDDSALYLCASSFPGRPEAFFGQGTRLTVV.

The CDR3 sequence is CASSLGRGVGEKLFF. The CDR3 DNA reads TGTGCCAGCTCGCTTGGGCGGGGCGTCGGTGAAAAACTGTTTTTT. V and J are TRBV18 and TRBJ1-4; possibly TRBD1 for D (5 bases). This CDR3 comprises 15 residues. Between the trimmed V and J ends, which lost 6 bases and 7 bases, there was a span of 18 bases. The germline V gene encodes CDR1 KGHSH and CDR2 LQKENI.

This sequence joins TRBV5-4 and TRBJ2-3; TRBD1 might be the D (5 bases). With 1 base removed from V and 0 bases from J, the gap between germline ends came to 18 bases. CDR1 and CDR2 from the germline V gene are SGHNT and YYREEE (reference sequence). CDR3 length equals 18 residues. For the CDR3, the DNA is TGTGCCAGCAGCTTGCCACCCAGCTGGGGCAGAAGCACAGATACGCAGTATTTT. Its protein is CASSLPPSWGRSTDTQYF.

DNA for the CDR3: TGTGCCAGCAGTGAAGCACGGCAGGTTGCCGAAGCTTTCTTT. Amino acid sequence: CASSEARQVAEAFF. V gene TRBV2 combines with J gene TRBJ1-1; D gene unclear. Trimming shortened V by 0 bases and J by 8 bases, and 13 bases separated the two germline ends. Germline CDR1 reads SNHLY; CDR2 reads FYNNEI. The CDR3 extends over 14 amino acids.

This chain uses TRBV5-4 with TRBJ2-5; the match to TRBD2 covers 8 bases. The CDR3 covers 14 residues. CDR1 and CDR2 (germline): SGHNT, YYREEE (reference sequence). V lost 4 bases, J lost 2 bases, and 4 bases stayed unmatched. The DNA of the CDR3 is TGTGCCAGCAGCCCCACTAGCGGACAAGAGACCCAGTACTTC. This sequence encodes CASSPTSGQETQYF.

This clone was picked up a small number of times. This chain uses TRBV7-2 with TRBJ2-5, with 8 bases fitting TRBD2. Germline CDR1 SGHTA, CDR2 FQGNSA. With V trimmed by 0 bases and J by 0 bases, 12 bases remained unmatched. The length of the CDR3 is 19 residues. Here the CDR3 DNA reads TGTGCCAGCAGCTTAGCCCTCCCATGGGGGCGGGAGGACCAAGAGACCCAGTACTTC. Translation gives CASSLALPWGREDQETQYF.

The chain has TRBV6-1 and TRBJ1-2; no clear D. Germline values: CDR1 MNHNS, CDR2 SASEGT. V was pared by 5 bases and J by 5 bases, with 6 bases between. The CDR3 covers 11 residues. CDR3: CASSSAYGYTF. The DNA for the CDR3 is TGTGCCAGCAGTTCCGCGTATGGCTACACCTTC.

This clone was counted only a few times. The CDR3, as DNA: TGTGCCAGCAGCCTCCGGGGAGGCTTGGGCGAGCAGTACTTC. Its translation is CASSLRGGLGEQYF. This chain connects TRBV5-6 to TRBJ2-7, with D possibly being TRBD2 (6 bases). Germline V gene lookup returns CDR1 SGHDT and CDR2 YYEEEE. The V and J ends lost 4 bases and 6 bases respectively, with 17 bases between them. CDR3 length equals 14 residues.

Only a few counts were recorded for this clone. The DNA of the CDR3 is TGTGCCAGCAGCCCCCGTGGACAGCCCGACTCTGGGGCCAACGTCCTGACTTTC. Encoded protein: CASSPRGQPDSGANVLTF. The chain links TRBV7-6 to TRBJ2-6; weak D call: TRBD1 (6 bases). V was clipped by 5 bases and J by 0 bases, with 17 bases between them. Germline V gives CDR1 SGHVS, CDR2 FNYEAQ. This CDR3 has 18 amino acids.

This clone occurred a few times. The same CDR3 arises from other DNA sequences in this sample as well. J is TRBJ2-5 and V is TRBV11-2; D gene unclear. There are 11 residues in the CDR3. Trimming cost V 2 bases and J 5 bases, with 3 bases left between them. Germline V gene lookup returns CDR1 SGHAT and CDR2 FQNNGV. The CDR3 region has the DNA TGTGCCAGCAGCTTATCGGAGACCCAGTACTTC. Translating gives CASSLSETQYF.

This clone was counted only a few times. The chain joins TRBV20-1 to TRBJ2-7; D is perhaps TRBD2 (5 bases). CDR1 and CDR2 (germline): DFQATT, SNEGSKA (reference sequence). The CDR3 extends over 10 amino acids. This CDR3 is CREVGNEQYF. In DNA form, the CDR3 reads TGCAGGGAGGTTGGGAACGAGCAGTACTTC.

This chain uses TRBV18 with TRBJ1-2, with TRBD1 as a possible D gene (6 bases). This CDR3 has 12 residues. From germline, CDR1 is KGHSH and CDR2 LQKENI. The germline V and J ends were trimmed by 6 bases and 5 bases, with 10 bases remaining between them. CDR3 nucleotides: TGTGCCAGCTCCCAGGGGACATATGGCTACACCTTC. It yields the protein CASSQGTYGYTF.

The chain carries TRBV13 and TRBJ1-2, with 7 bases identical to TRBD1. The germline gives CDR1 PRHDT, CDR2 FYEKMQ (reference sequence). V was pared by 4 bases and J by 2 bases, with 1 base of the junction left unmatched. This CDR3 comprises 13 residues. The chain's CDR3 is CASSSRGNYGYTF. Here the CDR3 DNA reads TGTGCCAGCAGCTCCAGGGGGAACTATGGCTACACCTTC.